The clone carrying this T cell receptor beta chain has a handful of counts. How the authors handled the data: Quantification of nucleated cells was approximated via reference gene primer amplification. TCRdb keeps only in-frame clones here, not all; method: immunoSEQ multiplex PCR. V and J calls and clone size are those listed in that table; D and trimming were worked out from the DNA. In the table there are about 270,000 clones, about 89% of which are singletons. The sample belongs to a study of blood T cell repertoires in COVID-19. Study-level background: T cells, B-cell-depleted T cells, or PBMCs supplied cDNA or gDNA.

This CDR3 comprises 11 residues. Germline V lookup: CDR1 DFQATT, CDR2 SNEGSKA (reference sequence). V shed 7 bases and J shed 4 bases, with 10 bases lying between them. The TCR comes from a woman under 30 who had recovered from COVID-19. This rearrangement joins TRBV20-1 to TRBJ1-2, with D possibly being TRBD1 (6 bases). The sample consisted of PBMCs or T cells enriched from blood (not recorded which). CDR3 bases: TGCAGTGTAACGGACAGCTATGGCTACACCTTC. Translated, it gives CSVTDSYGYTF.